This T cell receptor beta chain appears in the sequencing data of a study of T cells in Graves' hyperthyroidism and ophthalmopathy. Diagnoses were made from clinical symptoms, serum measures (thyroxine and TRAb), thyroid ultrasound and orbital computed tomography. Trimming took 1 base from V and 10 from J; bases not matched to a gene: 6. This CDR3 spans 13 amino acids. Germline V CDR1 and CDR2: SGHTA, FQGNSA. Amplification of TCR beta CDR3 regions was performed using RNA transcripts as template. The HTBI primer set served for first-round RT-PCR of the TCR CDR3. TCRdb re-called the multiplex PCR reads with MiXCR, one entry per CDR3 protein. The data show 490,000 or so distinct CDR3 sequences, under 25% seen once. In this sample, this clonotype turned up a few times.

The chain combines TRBV7-2 with TRBJ1-1; 7 bases map to TRBD1. The origin of this receptor is a woman in her seventies with Graves' ophthalmopathy. Material for sequencing was blood. The CDR3 loop is CASSLGGGGGAFF. Written as DNA, the CDR3 is TGTGCCAGCAGCTTAGGAGGAGGGGGCGGAGCTTTCTTT.